The clone carrying this T cell receptor beta chain came up once. Its antigen is unknown. This sample stems from a study of cytomegalovirus exposure and HLA in healthy donors. The overall study: Falling in the Caucasian-associated ancestry cluster were approximately 84% of under 500 genotyped donors.

With 60 Vbeta and 13 Jbeta primers, the PCR was carried out. The method was immunoSEQ multiplex PCR; TCRdb's version includes in-frame clones alone and lacks a portion of them. The data hold about 150,000 clones, with about 82% observed a single time. Study outcomes and limitations: Earlier findings revealed that most TCR beta V segments proved productive either about 87% or about 30% of the time. A later analysis linked a missense variant in DCLRE1C to the trimming of TCR beta V and J genes. The classifier, whose performance was assessed in both the original and validation cohorts, reportedly diagnosed cytomegalovirus status with high specificity and sensitivity.

This TCR derives from a male donor in good health and CMV-seronegative. Sequenced input: PBMCs.

The CDR3 nucleotides read TGCGCCAGCAGCGGAAGCGGGAGGGGAGGAGAGACCCAGTACTTC. Protein product: CASSGSGRGGETQYF. The V and J genes are TRBV5-1 and TRBJ2-5; 10 bases fit TRBD2. CDR1 is SGHRS and CDR2 is YFSETQ in the germline V gene. Trimming took 4 bases from V and 4 from J; bases not matched to a gene: 7. The CDR3 extends over 15 amino acids.